This T cell receptor (beta chain) was observed in a study of Tregs in tolerant kidney transplant recipients. Study-level points and caveats: In tolerant patients, donor-specific Tregs outgrew total Tregs, suggesting antigen-driven expansion. For some patients, primers changed over time, blocking nucleotide-level comparison.

The nonmyeloablative bone marrow transplants came from related graft donors, with transient mixed chimerism. Unstimulated Tregs (CD4+CD25+CD127-) and CD4+CD25- non-Tregs were sorted from PBMCs. The CDR3 runs 13 residues. V lost 0 bases and J 8 bases, leaving 10 bases between the germline ends. CDR1 is LGHNA, CDR2 YNFKEQ, per germline. Data came from immunoSEQ multiplex PCR; TCRdb stores just in-frame clones and leaves some out. The sample includes about 50,000 clones, roughly 90% of them seen just once. A remark on this clone: What it recognizes is unknown.

The V and J genes are TRBV4-2 and TRBJ1-2, with D perhaps TRBD1 (6 bases). This receptor was taken from a human patient who received a combined kidney and bone marrow transplant. Some of the T cells might come from the graft donor. Sequenced material: CD8+ T cells from blood (PBMCs), taken 12 months after the transplant. The CDR3: CASSQEVRGGYTF. The CDR3 bases are TGTGCCAGCAGCCAAGAGGTGAGGGGGGGCTACACCTTC.